This T cell receptor beta chain originates from a study of cytomegalovirus exposure and HLA in healthy donors (dated by TCRdb to about 2017). In the study overall: An earlier analysis of 587 of the donors reported more than 250 Gb of sequence data and about 100 million unique TCR beta sequences from 190 million or so T cells. An early release that covered 640 HLA-typed donors contained approximately 300 gigabases of sequencing data and roughly 84 million unique TCR sequences. Among the roughly 400 genotyped donors, around 81% belonged to the genetic ancestry cluster associated with self-reported Caucasian donors. The study aimed to test whether cataloging public T cell receptors could reveal signatures of past pathogen exposure. The study used immunosequencing to profile the T cell repertoires of hundreds of subjects and linked those repertoires to cytomegalovirus serostatus. A separate validation cohort of roughly 130 different subjects was used in addition to the roughly 700-subject first cohort. The study combined high-throughput TCR immunosequencing, statistical association of individual TCRs with disease status, and machine learning to predict cytomegalovirus infection status. To study patterns of TCR occurrence, a later analysis re-analyzed previously published TCR beta repertoires from 550 to 800 donors and added high-resolution HLA genotyping. Rather than using new phenotypic data, the later analysis identified candidate immune exposures from TCR beta sequences and from how often those sequences occurred across donors. An earlier analysis of around 540 of the donors applied high-throughput TCR beta sequencing to assess whether each TCR beta V gene segment acted as functional or pseudogenic. Donor age, sex, ethnicity and CMV serostatus were collected together with the repertoire data. In a later genetic analysis, genome-wide SNP genotypes for about three fifths of the 666 donors were used, and that subset was treated as a discovery cohort. Every discovery cohort repertoire had been produced on one sequencing platform. HLA typing covered class I and class II loci at four-digit resolution. The number of typed donors differed by locus: 629-630 for A, B, C, DRB1 and DQB1; 500 to 550 for DQA1; 600 to 610 for DPA1; and approximately 450 for DPB1. Four to six DR-DQ haplotypes were handled as single units for association and clustering because linkage in the cohort was strong. Among 300 to 500 genotyped donors of the cohort, an average of approximately 200,000 unique TCR beta nucleotide sequences was sequenced per donor, of which about 19% were non-productive.

The full study reports these points: An earlier analysis of approximately 500 of the donors showed that most TCR beta V segments appeared in productive rearrangements either about 87% or about 30% of the time, which broadly matched IMGT annotations. In a later analysis, HLA-associated TCR beta chains were found to be more clonally expanded and to have lower generation probabilities than equally common non-associated chains. A few of the identified cytomegalovirus-associated TCR beta chains were confirmed in vitro to be specific for cytomegalovirus antigens. A cluster of highly shared sequence variants was judged likely to be a technical artifact of the sequencing pipeline. Correlated functional status among segregating V segments might be attributable to linkage disequilibrium, but an unknown experimental factor could not be ruled out. The classifier was reported to diagnose cytomegalovirus status with high specificity and sensitivity in both the original cohort and the validation cohort. CMV serostatus was the only immune exposure information available for the cohort. Presence/absence analyses assumed roughly uniform sequencing depth across donors, an assumption that may not hold. A later analysis found that TCR association rates varied across HLA loci, with DRB1 alleles showing the most associated TCRs and HLA-C alleles the fewest. The study gave a list of 150 to 200 TCR beta chains associated with cytomegalovirus. A further reported finding was that TCR beta sequences accurately predicted the HLA-A and HLA-B alleles for most subjects in the first cohort. While some public TCRs were present in many individuals, most TCR sequences turned up only very rarely across donors. In a later genetic analysis, a missense DCLRE1C variant was associated with V-gene and J-gene trimming of TCR beta chains, and the association was replicated in an independent cohort. A later genetic analysis reported fewer N-insertions in productive TCRs among donors in an Asian-associated ancestry cluster than the approximately 670-donor mean. Specific HLA alleles were associated with 15,000 to 20,000 TCR beta sequences at a false discovery rate of 0.05 in a later analysis. Because counts were too low, some 17 rarely observed V segments, including chromosome 9 orphons, were excluded from the earlier analysis of 500 to 700 of the donors. Strong co-occurrence of HLA alleles, especially DR and DQ, made assigning TCR associations to individual alleles difficult. The authors suggested that the approach could potentially be extended to other disease states and immunological phenotypes. In a later analysis, several top co-occurrence clusters were reported to appear linked to parvovirus B19, influenza, CMV and Epstein-Barr virus. The cohort was sequenced for TCR beta chains only, and without alpha or paired-chain data the features that could be detected were limited. HLA typing was unavailable for some donors at each locus, so association tests used only the typed subset. In a later analysis, most CMV-associated TCR beta chains were found to appear HLA-restricted, with HLA associations seemingly driven largely by CMV exposure.

The cohort comprised 550 to 700 healthy bone marrow donors. All cohort members were sampled while nominally healthy, although unrecorded immune exposures were likely present. The donor tested CMV seropositive and was one of the 289 seropositive cohort members. Every donor gave a peripheral blood sample, and the peripheral blood mononuclear cells from that sample were used for TCR beta sequencing. The Qiagen DNeasy Blood Extraction Kit was used to extract genomic DNA from the blood cell samples. Receptor amplification or capture employed the immunoSEQ multiplex PCR assay. The multiplex PCR relied on a mix of 60 forward primers for TCR Vbeta segments and 13 reverse primers for TCR Jbeta segments. A multiplex PCR assay on genomic DNA amplified the CDR3 region of rearranged TCR beta genes. The amplified TCR beta libraries were sequenced on the Illumina HiSeq System as 87-base-pair reads. In the original analysis: Across the 500 to 850 repertoires, a later analysis counted about 81 million unique TCR beta chains, 9.5 million to 13 million of which were shared by at least two donors. To remove PCR and sequencing errors, raw reads were error-corrected and collapsed into unique sequences using a nearest-neighbor algorithm that merged closely related sequences. Alignment of CDR3 sequences to IMGT reference sequences was used to assign V, D and J gene segments. For a sequence to be retained, a match of at least six nucleotides was required to both a V gene segment and a J gene segment. Rearrangements were classified as productive when the CDR3 lacked stop codons and remained in frame with V and J, and all other rearrangements were classified as non-productive. CDR3 was defined by IMGT convention, running from the second conserved V-encoded cysteine to the conserved J-encoded phenylalanine. The earlier analysis of 500 to 750 of the donors excluded any sequence lacking an unambiguous match to a single V gene segment. An earlier analysis of some 610 of the donors called V segments functional above 56.7% productive rearrangements and segregating when the between-donor standard deviation exceeded 5%. A statistical classification framework was developed to diagnose cytomegalovirus status using the catalog of TCR beta chain sequences. A later analysis assigned V and J genes by comparing TCR nucleotide sequences with IMGT/GENE-DB human TR gene sequences. Using the TCRdist pipeline, a later analysis assigned CDR3 sequences along with most-parsimonious VDJ recombination scenarios. A later analysis defined each TCR beta chain by its CDR3 amino acid sequence plus V-gene family, and excluded reads lacking a unique V-gene family. To address suspected cross-contamination and a sequencing artifact, a later analysis removed approximately 600 highly shared, low-generation-probability nucleotide sequences. A later analysis calculated a clonal expansion index for each public chain from normalized within-repertoire ranks of inferred template counts. In a later analysis, generation probabilities were computed using a VDJ recombination model fitted to out-of-frame rearrangements, and the results were checked against IGoR. Hypergeometric tests were used in a later analysis to score TCR-TCR, TCR-HLA and TCR-CMV co-occurrence, with a repertoire-size bias correction applied to the TCR pairs. In a later analysis, false discovery rates were estimated by permuting HLA or CMV assignments 20 times. In a later analysis, co-occurring TCRs were grouped with DBSCAN, and TCRdist sequence similarity was added when clustering was performed within HLA-allele-positive subsets. Co-occurrence clustering excluded repertoires with fewer than 30,000 or more than 120,000 public chains, plus five with anomalous nucleotide sharing. Sourced from immuneACCESS, this table was stored by TCRdb with only in-frame sequences that have V and J called. A share of the clones is absent; for the studies checked, an unresolved V gene accounts for under half, and the remainder has no known explanation. V and J calls and clone size come straight from that table; D and trimming were deduced from the DNA. The sample table holds around 120,000 clones, of which about 63% were seen once. Less than 2% of the sample goes to the ten largest clones.

This clone was detected a few times. Its cognate antigen has yet to be identified. Base qualities are missing; no much larger clone stands one base away. The receptor's source is a man younger than 40 in good health and CMV-seropositive. The sample taken for sequencing was PBMCs.

The nucleotide sequence is TGTGCCAGCAGCTTAGAGAGGAAAGGCCTGAACACTGAAGCTTTCTTT. It translates as CASSLERKGLNTEAFF. The chain is encoded by TRBV7-8 joined to TRBJ1-1; no confident D gene assignment can be made. The CDR3 holds 16 amino acids from the cysteine to the phenylalanine. Just CDR3 DNA is preserved here, 48 bases in frame from base 1. Trimming removed 1 base from V and 0 bases from J, leaving 12 bases between the germline ends. CDR1 SGHVS and CDR2 FQNEAQ were looked up in the germline V gene.